The 15 T cell receptor beta chains below all came from one sample that was sequenced in a study of T cell responses to AZD1222 COVID-19 vaccine. Here immunoSEQ multiplex PCR was the method, and the copy in TCRdb shows in-frame clones only, minus some. The table lists more than 95,000 clones, roughly 80% of them singletons. Sample: peripheral blood, taken on day 0 of AZD1222 vaccination. These receptors were collected from an adult in good health.

This chain connects TRBV24-1 to TRBJ2-1; D possibly uses TRBD1 or TRBD2 (5 bases each). This CDR3 spans 13 amino acids. The ends were cut back, 5 bases at V and 4 bases at J, with 8 bases in the middle. CDR1 is KGHDR and CDR2 is SFDVKD in the germline V gene. Written as DNA, the CDR3 is TGTGCCACCAGTGGAGGGGATTACAATGAGCAGTTCTTC. Translation gives CATSGGDYNEQFF.

J is TRBJ1-4 and V is TRBV11-2; D unclear. Per germline, CDR1 SGHAT and CDR2 FQNNGV. Between the trimmed V and J ends, which lost 3 bases and 4 bases, there was a span of 15 bases. This CDR3 has 16 residues. CDR3 sequence (DNA): TGTGCCAGCAGCTTGGTTAACCCCGGATATAATGAAAAACTGTTTTTT. Translating it yields CASSLVNPGYNEKLFF.

The sample holds a few counts of this clone. CDR3 loop: CASSFGLSYEQYF. CDR3 bases: TGTGCCAGCAGCTTTGGACTGAGTTACGAGCAGTACTTC. V gene TRBV7-9 combines with J gene TRBJ2-7; weak D call: TRBD2 (5 bases). The ends were cut back, 3 bases at V and 4 bases at J, with 10 bases in the middle. The CDR3 runs 13 residues. From germline, CDR1 is SEHNR and CDR2 FQNEAQ (reference sequence).

This clone was detected only once. This chain joins TRBV7-9 and TRBJ2-1, with D unresolved. Germline V lookup: CDR1 SEHNR, CDR2 FQNEAQ (reference sequence). This CDR3 comprises 13 residues. With 5 bases removed from V and 5 bases from J, the gap between germline ends came to 10 bases. This CDR3 is CASSASGNNEQFF. The CDR3 nucleotides read TGTGCCAGCAGCGCCTCAGGAAACAATGAGCAGTTCTTC.

The table lists this clone with a count of one. The chain carries TRBV7-8 and TRBJ2-6; 7 bases are a match to TRBD1. V shed 8 bases, J shed 2 bases, and the junction held 9 bases outside the gene matches. The CDR3 contains 16 residues. The germline V gene has CDR1 SGHVS and CDR2 FQNEAQ. Written as DNA, the CDR3 is TGTGCCAGCGTACAGGGGTGGATAGCTGGGGCCAACGTCCTGACTTTC. Translation gives CASVQGWIAGANVLTF.

The rearrangement links TRBV19 to TRBJ2-7, with 12 bases fitting TRBD1. The CDR3 spans 13 residues. Germline loops: CDR1 LNHDA, CDR2 SQIVND (reference sequence). Unmatched junction bases numbered 3, after V lost 8 bases and J lost 4 bases. The chain's CDR3 is CASGDRGQYEQYF. Written as DNA, the CDR3 is TGTGCCAGTGGGGACAGGGGGCAATACGAGCAGTACTTC.

V usage is TRBV7-9 and J usage is TRBJ2-3, with a tentative D call TRBD1 (5 bases). The CDR3 is made up of 13 amino acids. Germline CDR1 reads SEHNR; CDR2 reads FQNEAQ (reference sequence). V lost 5 bases and J 2 bases, leaving 8 bases between the germline ends. CDR3 region: CASSPGHTDTQYF. Here the CDR3 DNA reads TGTGCCAGCAGCCCCGGACACACAGATACGCAGTATTTT.

This clone came up a few times. This rearrangement joins TRBV7-8 to TRBJ2-3, with a possible D match to TRBD1 (6 bases). V was pared by 5 bases and J by 5 bases, with 11 bases between. The CDR3 is 13 amino acids. Germline-derived CDR1 and CDR2 are SGHVS and FQNEAQ. CDR3 amino acids: CASSQIRGDTQYF. CDR3 nucleotide sequence: TGTGCCAGCAGCCAAATCAGGGGAGATACGCAGTATTTT. Using reference TRBV7-8 and TRBJ2-3 for the parts outside the CDR3, the full variable domain is GAGVSQSPRYKVAKRGQDVALRCDPISGHVSLFWYQQALGQGPEFLTYFQNEAQLDKSGLPSDRFFAERPEGSVSTLKIQRTQQEDSAVYLCASSQIRGDTQYFGPGTRLTVL.

The gene calls are TRBV4-1 and TRBJ2-3; 7 nucleotides line up with TRBD2. Germline V gives CDR1 MGHRA, CDR2 YSYEKL. This CDR3 has 17 amino acids. Trimming cost V 0 bases and J 5 bases; bases outside gene matches: 11. In DNA form, the CDR3 reads TGCGCCAGCAGCCAAGATGAAGCGGGGATTTTTAGAGATACGCAGTATTTT. Protein product: CASSQDEAGIFRDTQYF.

The V gene is TRBV27, the J gene TRBJ2-2; a possible D gene is TRBD1 (6 bases). The CDR3 extends over 15 amino acids. The germline V gene has CDR1 MNHEY and CDR2 SMNVEV (reference sequence). The V end lost 3 bases, the J end lost 4 bases, and 12 bases lay between the germline ends. CDR3 nucleotide sequence: TGTGCCAGCAGTTTGAACAGGGCCAGCACCGGGGAGCTGTTTTTT. Translation gives CASSLNRASTGELFF.

The CDR3, as DNA: TGTGCCAGCAGCTCGATGGACGCCGAGGAGCAGTTCTTC. As protein: CASSSMDAEEQFF. The rearrangement uses TRBV11-3 and TRBJ2-1; D is ambiguous. Looked up from germline, CDR1 is SGHNT and CDR2 is YENEEA. V lost 4 bases and J 10 bases, leaving 14 bases between the germline ends. The CDR3 sequence is 13 residues long.

The gene calls are TRBV6-6 and TRBJ1-5; unclear D gene. V was shortened by 5 bases and J by 0 bases, with 11 bases between the two germline ends. The CDR3 runs to 15 residues. The V gene's germline CDR1 is MNHNY and CDR2 SVGAGI (reference sequence). The CDR3 nucleotides are TGTGCCAGCAGTAACAAGGTGTATAGCAATCAGCCCCAGCATTTT. It yields the protein CASSNKVYSNQPQHF.

J is TRBJ1-2 and V is TRBV5-4; a possible D gene is TRBD1 (6 bases). Germline CDR1 SGHNT, CDR2 YYREEE (reference sequence). The CDR3 has 15 amino acids. V was cut by 0 bases and J by 1 base, with 10 bases left in between. The CDR3 protein is CASSLGGGFNYGYTF. CDR3 nucleotides: TGTGCCAGCAGCTTGGGAGGGGGGTTTAACTATGGCTACACCTTC.

The chain couples TRBV13 to TRBJ2-5, with 8 bases aligning to TRBD2. This CDR3 is 14 amino acids long. The V and J ends lost 7 bases and 4 bases, in that order; junction bases with no gene match: 8. Germline lookup yields CDR1 PRHDT and CDR2 FYEKMQ (reference sequence). In DNA, the CDR3 is TGTGCCAGCAAATCCGGGGGGGCCTTAGAGACCCAGTACTTC. Protein product: CASKSGGALETQYF.

The CDR3: CASSLAGIEAFF. Here the CDR3 DNA reads TGCGCCAGCAGCTTGGCCGGGATTGAAGCTTTCTTT. This chain connects TRBV5-1 to TRBJ1-1; D is unclear. This CDR3 region has 12 residues. V was cut by 0 bases and J by 7 bases, with 7 bases left in between. Germline V gene data show CDR1 as SGHRS and CDR2 as YFSETQ.